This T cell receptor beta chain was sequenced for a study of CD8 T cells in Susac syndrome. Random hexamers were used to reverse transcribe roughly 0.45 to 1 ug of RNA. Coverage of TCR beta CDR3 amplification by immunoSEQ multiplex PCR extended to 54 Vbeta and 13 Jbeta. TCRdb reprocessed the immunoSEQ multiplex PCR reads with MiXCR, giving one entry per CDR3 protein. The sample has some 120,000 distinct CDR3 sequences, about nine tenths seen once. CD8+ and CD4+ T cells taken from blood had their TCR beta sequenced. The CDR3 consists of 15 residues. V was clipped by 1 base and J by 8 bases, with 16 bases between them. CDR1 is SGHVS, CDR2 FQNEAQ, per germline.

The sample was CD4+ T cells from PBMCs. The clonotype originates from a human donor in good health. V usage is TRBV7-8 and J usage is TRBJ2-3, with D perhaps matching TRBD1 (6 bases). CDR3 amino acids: CASSLDPARGSTQYF. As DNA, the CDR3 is TGTGCCAGCAGCTTAGATCCCGCGAGGGGGTCTACGCAGTATTTT.